This TCR beta chain derives from a study of blood T cell repertoires in COVID-19. About the research overall: Acute-phase and convalescent COVID-19 samples originated in the United States, Italy and Spain.

TCRdb's table, derived via immunoSEQ multiplex PCR, lists solely in-frame clones and lacks some. The table has about 190,000 clones, around 80% seen once; the top ten hold about an eighth. The V and J ends lost 6 bases and 7 bases, in that order; junction bases with no gene match: 13. This CDR3 is built from 15 residues. Germline CDR1 and CDR2: MDHEN and SYDVKM. The count of this clone is one. Material for sequencing was peripheral blood. This chain connects TRBV28 to TRBJ1-2; 8 bases are shared with TRBD1. The source of this sequence is a woman aged 50 to 65 with acute or convalescent COVID-19. In DNA form, the CDR3 reads TGTGCCAGCAGAACACCCGGGACAGGCGGGATTGGCTACACCTTC. This gives the protein CASRTPGTGGIGYTF.